The 24 T cell receptor beta chains below come from one sample, sequenced in a study of T cell repertoires in cytomegalovirus infection. One entry per CDR3 protein results from TCRdb running MiXCR on the reads. The table shows some 500,000 distinct CDR3 sequences, with around 30% occurring only once. Their target antigens are unknown. Sequencing was performed on cultured PBMCs, taken from culture after CMV antigen stimulation. The source is a human donor in good health (CMV status not recorded). Some clones in this sample may be carry-over from other donors' samples.

This sequence joins TRBV6-2 or TRBV6-3 and TRBJ2-2; tentative D call: TRBD2 (7 bases). There are 16 residues in the CDR3. Trimming took off 1 base at V and 6 bases at J, with 15 bases between the two ends. In germline, CDR1 is MNHEY, CDR2 SVGEGT. In DNA, the CDR3 is TGTGCCAGCAGTTACTGGGGGGGCGTAGGCTCCGGGGAGCTGTTTTTT. As protein: CASSYWGGVGSGELFF.

This clonotype was detected only a few times. The chain couples TRBV27 to TRBJ1-2; TRBD1 aligns across 8 bases. Trimming took 5 bases from V and 5 from J; bases not matched to a gene: 10. Germline V lookup: CDR1 MNHEY, CDR2 SMNVEV (reference sequence). The CDR3 has 15 residues. CDR3 loop: CASSPDRGQGYGYTF. The CDR3 DNA reads as TGTGCCAGCAGTCCCGACCGAGGACAGGGTTATGGCTACACCTTC.

V and J are TRBV6-2 or TRBV6-3 and TRBJ1-4; the match to TRBD1 covers 7 bases. Germline V gene data show CDR1 as MNHEY and CDR2 as SVGEGT. The CDR3 is made up of 15 amino acids. With V trimmed by 4 bases and J by 5 bases, 7 bases remained unmatched. The CDR3 region has the DNA TGTGCCAGCAGTTCCGCCGGGACAGCAAATGAAAAACTGTTTTTT. It specifies CASSSAGTANEKLFF.

This clonotype was seen only once. V usage is TRBV12-3 or TRBV12-4 and J usage is TRBJ1-2; no reliable D call. The CDR3 totals 10 residues. The V end was cut by 4 bases, the J end by 13 bases, with 10 bases between. CDR3: CASSWTLSTF. DNA of the CDR3: TGTGCCAGCAGTTGGACCCTTTCCACCTTC.

The chain recombines TRBV7-2 with TRBJ2-5; 11 bases agree with TRBD2. Judging by the DNA end, TRBJ2-1 fits better; the J call may be wrong. The CDR3 is 16 residues long. CDR1 and CDR2 (germline): SGHTA, FQGNSA. The CDR3 DNA is TGTGCCAGCAGCCCAAGAGAACTAGCGGGAGAAGAGACCCAGTTCTTC. Translation: CASSPRELAGEETQFF.

This clonotype was seen more than once but under ten times. The rearrangement uses TRBV18 and TRBJ2-7; 7 nucleotides agree with TRBD1. The CDR3 extends over 13 amino acids. V lost 4 bases, J lost 4 bases, and 4 bases stayed unmatched. The V gene's germline CDR1 is KGHSH and CDR2 LQKENI. CDR3 DNA: TGTGCCAGCTCACTCGGGACAGAGTACGAGCAGTACTTC. This codes for CASSLGTEYEQYF.

The genes are TRBV11-2 and TRBJ2-1, with 7 bases matching TRBD2. V gave up 4 bases and J gave up 7 bases; unmatched junction bases: 7. CDR1 SGHAT and CDR2 FQNNGV come from the germline V gene. The CDR3 is 14 amino acids. The CDR3 bases are TGTGCCAGCAGCTCCGGCCGAGCGGGGAATGAGCAGTTCTTC. This sequence encodes CASSSGRAGNEQFF.

The chain recombines TRBV20-1 with TRBJ2-1, with D maybe TRBD2 (5 bases). Germline lookup yields CDR1 DFQATT and CDR2 SNEGSKA (reference sequence). The CDR3 contains 15 residues. V lost 5 bases, J lost 0 bases, and 14 bases lay in between. The CDR3 nucleotides are TGCAGTGCTTTCGGACTCCCTAGCTCCTACAATGAGCAGTTCTTC. It is translated as CSAFGLPSSYNEQFF.

This clonotype was seen only once. J is TRBJ2-1 and V is TRBV20-1, with D possibly TRBD2 on 5 matching bases. The germline V gene encodes CDR1 DFQATT and CDR2 SNEGSKA (reference sequence). The V end was cut by 4 bases, the J end by 5 bases, with 21 bases between. The length of the CDR3 is 16 residues. The CDR3 DNA follows: TGCAGTGCTATCTCGCCCTTCTTGGCGGGCAACAATGAGCAGTTCTTC. Its protein product is CSAISPFLAGNNEQFF.

The chain is built from TRBV19 and TRBJ2-1; D possibly corresponds to TRBD2 (5 bases). There are 17 residues in the CDR3. Looked up from germline, CDR1 is LNHDA and CDR2 is SQIVND (reference sequence). V was cut by 3 bases and J by 4 bases, with 19 bases left in between. CDR3 nucleotides: TGTGCCAGTAGTATGATGATCGGGAAATTTCGGTACAATGAGCAGTTCTTC. Translating gives CASSMMIGKFRYNEQFF. The full variable domain, its missing parts supplied by reference TRBV19 and TRBJ2-1, is DGGITQSPKYLFRKEGQNVTLSCEQNLNHDAMYWYRQDPGQGLRLIYYSQIVNDFQKGDIAEGYSVSREKKESFPLTVTSAQKNPTAFYLCASSMMIGKFRYNEQFFGPGTRLTVL.

This clonotype appeared a few times. The chain is built from TRBV7-2 and TRBJ2-7; tentative D call: TRBD1 (8 bases). Trimming shortened V by 1 base and J by 3 bases, and 13 bases separated the two germline ends. The CDR3 totals 15 residues. Germline CDR1 and CDR2: SGHTA and FQGNSA. The CDR3 here is CASSLDRGGYYEQYF. Here the CDR3 DNA reads TGTGCCAGCAGCTTAGACAGGGGGGGGTACTACGAGCAGTACTTC.

This rearrangement joins TRBV28 to TRBJ1-2, with D possibly TRBD1 on 5 matching bases. CDR1 is MDHEN, CDR2 SYDVKM, per germline. The ends were cut back, 1 base at V and 8 bases at J, with 11 bases in the middle. The CDR3 covers 13 residues. The CDR3 nucleotides read TGTGCCAGCAGTTTATCGCCCAGGGCGGGCTACACCTTC. Protein product: CASSLSPRAGYTF.

The V gene is TRBV27, the J gene TRBJ2-1; D is perhaps TRBD2 (5 bases). This CDR3 has 15 amino acids. Trimming left V 2 bases short and J 8 bases short, with 16 bases between. Germline CDR1 is MNHEY and CDR2 is SMNVEV (reference sequence). The DNA of the CDR3 is TGTGCCAGCAGTTTAAGAGGGCTAGATTGGGATGAGCAGTTCTTC. The encoded protein is CASSLRGLDWDEQFF.

This clonotype was recorded many times. The CDR3 DNA sequence: TGTGCCAGCAGCTACCCCGGGCGGCTATTCGGGCAGTTCTTC. Its translation: CASSYPGRLFGQFF. The genes are TRBV7-2 and TRBJ2-1; no definite D call. Germline V gene data show CDR1 as SGHTA and CDR2 as FQGNSA. The CDR3 length is 14 residues. Trimming stripped 4 bases from V and 12 bases from J, with 19 bases between.

CDR3 loop: CSARMTSGRVGYNEQFF. CDR3 nucleotide sequence: TGCAGTGCCAGGATGACTAGCGGGAGAGTGGGGTACAATGAGCAGTTCTTC. The genes are TRBV20-1 and TRBJ2-1, with 12 nucleotides matching TRBD2. The V gene end was trimmed by 6 bases and the J gene end by 4 bases; junction bases not matched to a gene: 13. This CDR3 is 17 amino acids long. The germline gives CDR1 DFQATT, CDR2 SNEGSKA (reference sequence).

This clonotype occurred a few times. V usage is TRBV11-2 and J usage is TRBJ2-2; possibly TRBD1 for D (5 bases). CDR1 and CDR2 (germline): SGHAT, FQNNGV. Trimming stripped 8 bases from V and 6 bases from J, with 13 bases between. The CDR3 sequence is 13 residues long. The chain's CDR3 is CASLRGASGELFF. CDR3 in DNA: TGTGCCAGCTTAAGGGGCGCATCCGGGGAGCTGTTTTTT.

This clonotype was picked up a small number of times. V usage is TRBV7-9 and J usage is TRBJ1-6; D remains unclear. CDR1 and CDR2 (germline): SEHNR, FQNEAQ (reference sequence). This CDR3 has 14 amino acids. The V and J ends lost 3 bases and 5 bases respectively, with 8 bases between them. The CDR3 bases are TGTGCCAGCAGCTTGGGAAGTGATAATTCACCCCTCCACTTT. Its translation: CASSLGSDNSPLHF.

This clonotype has a handful of counts. The rearrangement links TRBV6-5 to TRBJ1-6; D gene unclear. From germline, CDR1 is MNHEY and CDR2 SVGAGI. Deletions cut 2 bases from V and 9 bases from J, with 5 bases between. The CDR3 has 12 residues. The CDR3 here is CASSYVGSPLHF. In DNA form, the CDR3 reads TGTGCCAGCAGTTACGTTGGTTCACCCCTCCACTTT.

This chain connects TRBV25-1 to TRBJ1-5; weak D call: TRBD1 (5 bases). This CDR3 contains 18 residues. Trimming took off 6 bases at V and 5 bases at J, with 26 bases between the two ends. CDR1 MGHDK and CDR2 SYGVNS come from the germline V gene. This CDR3 is CASSGSLGGQRVDQPQHF. In DNA, the CDR3 is TGTGCCAGCAGCGGGTCCCTCGGGGGTCAAAGGGTTGATCAGCCCCAGCATTTT.

In this sample, this clonotype turned up a few times. This sequence joins TRBV7-6 and TRBJ2-7; 7 bases map to TRBD2. This CDR3 comprises 14 residues. Germline trimming cut 7 bases from V and 3 bases from J; bases unmatched to any gene: 9. Germline V gene lookup returns CDR1 SGHVS and CDR2 FNYEAQ. The chain's CDR3 is CASTPGGGGYEQYF. In DNA form, the CDR3 reads TGTGCCAGCACCCCGGGAGGAGGAGGCTACGAGCAGTACTTC.

The chain uses TRBV6-8 and TRBJ2-1; perhaps TRBD1 as D (6 bases). V was cut by 8 bases and J by 1 base, with 12 bases left in between. This CDR3 comprises 14 residues. Germline CDR1 is MNHGY and CDR2 is SAAAGT. The CDR3 protein is CASHTDRSYNEQFF. CDR3 in DNA: TGTGCCAGCCATACCGACAGGTCCTACAATGAGCAGTTCTTC.

The chain combines TRBV28 with TRBJ1-2, with D unresolved. The CDR3 covers 14 residues. Trimming shortened V by 7 bases and J by 5 bases, and 17 bases separated the two germline ends. CDR1 is MDHEN, CDR2 SYDVKM, per germline. As DNA, the CDR3 is TGTGCCAGCAATTCCGGCGCCGGCGGGTATGGCTACACCTTC. Its translation: CASNSGAGGYGYTF.

The chain has TRBV6-6 and TRBJ1-2, with 10 nucleotides matching TRBD1. The germline V gene encodes CDR1 MNHNY and CDR2 SVGAGI (reference sequence). The CDR3 totals 14 residues. J gave up 4 bases and V 8 bases, and 7 bases lay outside the gene matches. CDR3 region: CASCPGQGPYGYTF. CDR3 coding DNA: TGTGCCAGCTGCCCGGGACAGGGGCCCTATGGCTACACCTTC.

The chain carries TRBV5-1 and TRBJ2-1, with TRBD1 matching over 8 bases. V shed 6 bases and J 2 bases; nucleotides not matched to a gene: 7. CDR3 length: 15 amino acids. Looked up from germline, CDR1 is SGHRS and CDR2 is YFSETQ. The CDR3, as DNA: TGCGCCAGCATCACCGGGACAGGTACCTACAATGAGCAGTTCTTC. Protein sequence: CASITGTGTYNEQFF. The whole variable domain, remainder taken from reference TRBV5-1 and TRBJ2-1, is KAGVTQTPRYLIKTRGQQVTLSCSPISGHRSVSWYQQTPGQGLQFLFEYFSETQRNKGNFPGRFSGRQFSNSRSEMNVSTLELGDSALYLCASITGTGTYNEQFFGPGTRLTVL.